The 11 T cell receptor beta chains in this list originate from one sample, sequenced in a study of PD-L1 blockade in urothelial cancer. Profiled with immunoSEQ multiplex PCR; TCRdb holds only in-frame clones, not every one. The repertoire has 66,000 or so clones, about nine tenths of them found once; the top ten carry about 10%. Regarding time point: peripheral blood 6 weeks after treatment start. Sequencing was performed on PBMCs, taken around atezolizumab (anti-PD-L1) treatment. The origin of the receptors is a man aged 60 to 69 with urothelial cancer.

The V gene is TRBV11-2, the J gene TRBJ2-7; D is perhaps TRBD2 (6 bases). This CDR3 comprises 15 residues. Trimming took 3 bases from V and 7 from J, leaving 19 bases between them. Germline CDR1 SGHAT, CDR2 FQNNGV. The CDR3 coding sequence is TGTGCCAGCAGCTTCCCGACTACCCGGGCGGGGGAGCAGTACTTC. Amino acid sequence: CASSFPTTRAGEQYF. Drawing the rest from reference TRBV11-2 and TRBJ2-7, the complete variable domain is EAGVAQSPRYKIIEKRQSVAFWCNPISGHATLYWYQQILGQGPKLLIQFQNNGVVDDSQLPKDRFSAERLKGVDSTLKIQPAKLEDSAVYLCASSFPTTRAGEQYFGPGTRLTVT.

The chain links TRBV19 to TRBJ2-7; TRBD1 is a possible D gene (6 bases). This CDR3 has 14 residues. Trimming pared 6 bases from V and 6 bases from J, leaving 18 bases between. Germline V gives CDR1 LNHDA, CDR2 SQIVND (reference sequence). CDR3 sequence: CASSRQERIGEQYF. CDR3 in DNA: TGTGCCAGTAGCAGACAGGAAAGGATCGGCGAGCAGTACTTC.

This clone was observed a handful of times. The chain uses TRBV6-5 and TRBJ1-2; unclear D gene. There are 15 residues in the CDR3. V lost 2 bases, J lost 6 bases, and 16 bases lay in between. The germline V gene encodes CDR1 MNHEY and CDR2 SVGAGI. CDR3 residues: CASSYRKAEVDGYTF. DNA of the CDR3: TGTGCCAGCAGTTACCGCAAGGCGGAGGTTGATGGCTACACCTTC.

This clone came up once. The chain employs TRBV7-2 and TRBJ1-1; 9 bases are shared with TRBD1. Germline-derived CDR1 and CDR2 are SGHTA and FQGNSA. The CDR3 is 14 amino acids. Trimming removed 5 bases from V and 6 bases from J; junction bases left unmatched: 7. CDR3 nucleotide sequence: TGTGCCAGCAGCAAGATCCGGGACAGGGCTGAAGCTTTCTTT. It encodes CASSKIRDRAEAFF.

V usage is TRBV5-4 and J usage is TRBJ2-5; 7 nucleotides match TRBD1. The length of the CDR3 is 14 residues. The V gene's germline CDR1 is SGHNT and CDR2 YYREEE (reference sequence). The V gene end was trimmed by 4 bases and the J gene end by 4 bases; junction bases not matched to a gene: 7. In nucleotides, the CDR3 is TGTGCCAGCAGCCAGACAGGGTATGGAGAGACCCAGTACTTC. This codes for CASSQTGYGETQYF.

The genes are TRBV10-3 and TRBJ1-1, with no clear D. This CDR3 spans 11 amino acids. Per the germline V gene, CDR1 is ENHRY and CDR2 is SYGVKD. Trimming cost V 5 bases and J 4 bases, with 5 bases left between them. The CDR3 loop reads CAISSFTEAFF. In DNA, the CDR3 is TGTGCCATCAGTTCTTTCACTGAAGCTTTCTTT.

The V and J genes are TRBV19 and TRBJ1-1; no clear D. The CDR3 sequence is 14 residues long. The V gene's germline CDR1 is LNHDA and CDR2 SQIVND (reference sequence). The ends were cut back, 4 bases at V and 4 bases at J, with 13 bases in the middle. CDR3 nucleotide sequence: TGTGCCAGTAGTAAACTGGGCGCCGGCACTGAAGCTTTCTTT. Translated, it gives CASSKLGAGTEAFF.

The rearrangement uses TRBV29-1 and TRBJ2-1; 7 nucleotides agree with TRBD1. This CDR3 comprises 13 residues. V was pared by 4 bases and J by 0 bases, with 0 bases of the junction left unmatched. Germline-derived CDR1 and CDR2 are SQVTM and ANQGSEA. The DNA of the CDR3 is TGCAGCGTTGCAGGGGGCTCCTACAATGAGCAGTTCTTC. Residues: CSVAGGSYNEQFF.

DNA of the CDR3: TGCGCCAGCAGTCTCGTTAGCGGGAGGAACACCGGGGAGCTGTTTTTT. Amino acid sequence: CASSLVSGRNTGELFF. V is TRBV4-3 and J is TRBJ2-2; 9 positions match TRBD2. There are 16 residues in the CDR3. The V and J ends lost 6 bases and 1 base, in that order; junction bases with no gene match: 6. Germline CDR1 reads LGHNA; CDR2 reads YSLEER.

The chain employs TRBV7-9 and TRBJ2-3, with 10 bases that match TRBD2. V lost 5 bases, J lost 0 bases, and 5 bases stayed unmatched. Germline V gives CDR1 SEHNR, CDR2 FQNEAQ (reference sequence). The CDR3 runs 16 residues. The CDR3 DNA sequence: TGTGCCAGCAGCAAAACTAGCGGGGCTAGCACAGATACGCAGTATTTT. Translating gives CASSKTSGASTDTQYF.

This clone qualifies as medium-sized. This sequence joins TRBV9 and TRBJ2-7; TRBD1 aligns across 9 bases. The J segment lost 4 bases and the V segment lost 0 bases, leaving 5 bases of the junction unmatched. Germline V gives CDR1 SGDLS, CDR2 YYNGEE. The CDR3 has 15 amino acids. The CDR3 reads CASSVEETGGYEQYF. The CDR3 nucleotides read TGTGCCAGCAGCGTAGAGGAGACAGGGGGGTACGAGCAGTACTTC. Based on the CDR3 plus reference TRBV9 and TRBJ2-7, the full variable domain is DSGVTQTPKHLITATGQRVTLRCSPRSGDLSVYWYQQSLDQGLQFLIQYYNGEERAKGNILERFSAQQFPDLHSELNLSSLELGDSALYFCASSVEETGGYEQYFGPGTRLTVT.